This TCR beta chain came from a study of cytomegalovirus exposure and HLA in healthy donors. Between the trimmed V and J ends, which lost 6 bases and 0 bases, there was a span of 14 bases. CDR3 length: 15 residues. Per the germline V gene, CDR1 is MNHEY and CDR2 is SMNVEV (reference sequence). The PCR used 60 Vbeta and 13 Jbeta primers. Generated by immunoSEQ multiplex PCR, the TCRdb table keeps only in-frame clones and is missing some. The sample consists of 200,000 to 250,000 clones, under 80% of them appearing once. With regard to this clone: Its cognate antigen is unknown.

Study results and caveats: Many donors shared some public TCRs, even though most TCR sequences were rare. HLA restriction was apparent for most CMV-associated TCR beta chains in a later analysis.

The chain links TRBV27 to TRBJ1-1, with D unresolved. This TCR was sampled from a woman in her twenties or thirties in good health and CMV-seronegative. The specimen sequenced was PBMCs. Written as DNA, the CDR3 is TGTGCCAGCAGCCAGACAATCGGGATGAACACTGAAGCTTTCTTT. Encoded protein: CASSQTIGMNTEAFF.